The T cell receptor (beta chain) described here comes from a study of beta chain features in type 1 diabetes. Overall study context: Across every sample, 107,917,701 sorted cells were examined in total. Whole-study results and caveats: In cDNA sequencing, cells with high TCR expression could be over-represented. Fewer junction insertions and more nucleotide deletions appeared in type 1 diabetes patients.

Cells sorted by CD45RO/CCR7/CD25/CD127/CD95/CD27 comprised CD4+ naive, central memory, regulatory and stem cell-like memory cells. This clone came up a few times. What it binds is unknown. Of the isolated RNA, all was reverse transcribed, and so the sequenced material was expressed TCRB transcripts. The assay was immunoSEQ multiplex PCR, and TCRdb's table has in-frame clones only and misses some. The sample records 200,000 to 250,000 clones, about 11% being singletons. Germline V gene data show CDR1 as SGDLS and CDR2 as YYNGEE. Trimming cost V 4 bases and J 0 bases; bases outside gene matches: 7. This CDR3 is built from 16 residues.

This TCR derives from a man between 18 and 35 years old in good health. Sequencing was performed on central memory CD4+ T cells from blood. The V call is TRBV9, the J call TRBJ2-7; 10 bases align to TRBD2. CDR3 loop: CASSSEVAGGSYEQYF. CDR3 nucleotide sequence: TGTGCCAGCAGCTCAGAAGTAGCGGGAGGCTCCTACGAGCAGTACTTC.